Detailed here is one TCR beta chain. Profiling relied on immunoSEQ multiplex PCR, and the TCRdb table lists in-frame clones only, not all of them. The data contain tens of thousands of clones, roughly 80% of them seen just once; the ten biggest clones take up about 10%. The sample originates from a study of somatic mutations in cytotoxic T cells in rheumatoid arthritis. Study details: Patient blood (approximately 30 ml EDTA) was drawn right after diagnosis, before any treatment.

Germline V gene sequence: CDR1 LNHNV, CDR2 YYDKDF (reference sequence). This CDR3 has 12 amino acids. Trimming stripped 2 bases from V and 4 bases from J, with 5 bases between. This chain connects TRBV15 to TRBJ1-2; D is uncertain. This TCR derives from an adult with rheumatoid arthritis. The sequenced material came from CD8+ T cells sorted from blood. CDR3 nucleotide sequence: TGTGCCACCAGCAGACCCTCCTATGGCTACACCTTC. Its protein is CATSRPSYGYTF.